This T cell receptor (beta chain) was observed in a study of T cells after yellow fever vaccination. Germline CDR1 is WNHNN and CDR2 is SYGVQD (reference sequence). V was trimmed by 2 bases and J by 6 bases, leaving 9 bases between them. The CDR3 covers 13 residues. This clonotype has a count of ten or more. Study-wide results and limits: There were almost no vaccine-responding clonotypes detectable in the sorted memory subsets on day 0. A minor fraction of clonotypes spanned both CD4 and CD8 compartments.

The TCR cDNA carried a universal primer site and UMIs from 5'RACE template switching. TCRdb analysed the 5' RACE reads with MiXCR anew, one entry per CDR3 protein. Of some 16,000 distinct CDR3 sequences in the sample, just over 4% were seen once. This TCR came from a man between 25 and 39 years old who received the YFV17D yellow fever vaccine. The sample here was PBMCs, either bulk or a sorted T-cell subset (CD4+, CD8+, memory, or dextramer-sorted; not recorded which), taken 15 days after the yellow fever booster vaccination. This chain uses TRBV10-1 with TRBJ2-3; D is unclear. The CDR3 is CASSEIARDTQYF. In nucleotides, the CDR3 is TGCGCCAGCAGTGAGATTGCGCGCGATACGCAGTATTTT.